The following is a TCR beta chain sequence with its context. Data came from immunoSEQ multiplex PCR; TCRdb stores just in-frame clones and leaves some out. The sample records 61,000 or so clones, around 87% being singletons. The CDR3 contains 15 residues. Germline CDR1 reads SGHTA; CDR2 reads FQGTGA. Trimming took 5 bases from V and 1 from J; bases not matched to a gene: 6. The data were taken from a study of control samples from healthy donors and cancer patients. The sequence derives from a man between 60 and 75 years old with colorectal cancer. Material: PBMCs. The genes are TRBV7-3 and TRBJ2-7; 9 positions match TRBD1. CDR3 in DNA: TGTGCCAGCAGCGATCCGGGACAGGGTTCCTACGAGCAGTACTTC. This translates into CASSDPGQGSYEQYF.